One and the same sample provided the 20 T cell receptor beta chains below, sequenced in a study of OX40 agonist ivuxolimab in advanced cancers. Using immunoSEQ multiplex PCR, the repertoire was profiled, and TCRdb retains in-frame clones only, with some absent. Among under 9,000 clones listed, approximately 80% were seen once. The sequenced sample was CD4+ or CD8+ T cells sorted from blood, obtained in a trial of the OX40 agonist ivuxolimab. The source is an adult with an advanced solid tumor such as melanoma, head and neck, liver or kidney cancer.

In its sample, this clone was seen once. At one boundary the junction diverges from the germline segment, which might be a read error. The genes are TRBV9 and TRBJ1-2, with 10 bases lining up with TRBD1. The CDR3 has 14 amino acids. From germline, CDR1 is SGDLS and CDR2 YYNGEE. DNA for the CDR3: TGTGCCAGCAGCGCGGCGAGACCGGGACAGGGGACCAACTTC. Its translation is CASSAARPGQGTNF.

The gene calls are TRBV6-5 and TRBJ1-2, with a possible D match to TRBD1 (5 bases). Trimming stripped 4 bases from V and 5 bases from J, with 5 bases between. CDR3 size: 11 residues. The germline CDR1 and CDR2 sequences are MNHEY and SVGAGI. The CDR3 sequence is CASSSGYGYTF. The CDR3 DNA is TGTGCCAGCAGTTCAGGGTATGGCTACACCTTC.

This clone has only a few counts. This rearrangement joins TRBV7-8 to TRBJ2-7, with 9 bases that match TRBD1. Germline values: CDR1 SGHVS, CDR2 FQNEAQ. CDR3 length: 15 residues. The V gene end was trimmed by 8 bases and the J gene end by 0 bases; junction bases not matched to a gene: 8. CDR3 bases: TGTGCCAGCTCCCGATACAGGGGGCCCTCCTACGAGCAGTACTTC. It translates to CASSRYRGPSYEQYF.

The rearrangement joins TRBV29-1 to TRBJ1-2; D possibly corresponds to TRBD1 (5 bases). Germline V CDR1 and CDR2: SQVTM, ANQGSEA. The germline V and J ends were trimmed by 4 bases and 8 bases, with 14 bases remaining between them. The CDR3 is made up of 12 amino acids. The CDR3 DNA reads TGCAGCGTTGGAAGGACAATGCAAGGCTACACCTTC. Translation: CSVGRTMQGYTF.

The chain joins TRBV9 to TRBJ2-7; 13 nucleotides line up with TRBD2. CDR3 length equals 15 residues. CDR1 SGDLS and CDR2 YYNGEE come from the germline V gene. With V trimmed by 0 bases and J by 3 bases, 0 bases remained unmatched. The CDR3 nucleotides read TGTGCCAGCAGCGTAGGACTAGCGGGGGGCTACGAGCAGTACTTC. This sequence encodes CASSVGLAGGYEQYF. Full variable domain (outside the CDR3, taken from reference TRBV9 and TRBJ2-7): DSGVTQTPKHLITATGQRVTLRCSPRSGDLSVYWYQQSLDQGLQFLIQYYNGEERAKGNILERFSAQQFPDLHSELNLSSLELGDSALYFCASSVGLAGGYEQYFGPGTRLTVT.

The chain combines TRBV4-1 with TRBJ2-5; D call uncertain. V was shortened by 4 bases and J by 4 bases, with 16 bases between the two germline ends. The CDR3 covers 15 residues. Germline V lookup: CDR1 MGHRA, CDR2 YSYEKL. The CDR3 loop is CASSPSLGLGETQYF. As DNA, the CDR3 is TGCGCCAGCAGCCCCTCCTTGGGCTTAGGAGAGACCCAGTACTTC.

The chain has TRBV18 and TRBJ1-4; perhaps TRBD1 as D (5 bases). Per the germline V gene, CDR1 is KGHSH and CDR2 is LQKENI. This CDR3 contains 16 residues. The ends were cut back, 3 bases at V and 0 bases at J, with 11 bases in the middle. CDR3: CASSPGASATNEKLFF. The CDR3 DNA reads TGTGCCAGCTCACCCGGGGCGAGCGCAACTAATGAAAAACTGTTTTTT.

The genes are TRBV6-4 and TRBJ1-1; TRBD1 matches at 8 bases. Losses at the gene ends were 3 bases for V and 4 bases for J; bases not matched to a gene: 4. Looked up from germline, CDR1 is MRHNA and CDR2 is SNTAGT. The CDR3 extends over 14 amino acids. The CDR3 protein is CASSDTDRGTEAFF. CDR3 DNA sequence: TGTGCCAGCAGTGATACCGACAGGGGCACTGAAGCTTTCTTT.

The V gene is TRBV9, the J gene TRBJ1-2; D not resolved. Trimming cost V 4 bases and J 1 base, with 5 bases left between them. Germline V CDR1 and CDR2: SGDLS, YYNGEE. The CDR3 sequence is 12 residues long. The CDR3 DNA reads as TGTGCCAGCAGCACCGATAACTATGGCTACACCTTC. Translated: CASSTDNYGYTF.

The chain employs TRBV5-1 and TRBJ2-7; D remains unclear. Germline loops: CDR1 SGHRS, CDR2 YFSETQ. This CDR3 has 14 amino acids. V was pared by 4 bases and J by 3 bases, with 14 bases between. CDR3: CASSLSMADYEQYF. The CDR3 nucleotides are TGCGCCAGCAGCCTGAGCATGGCCGACTACGAGCAGTACTTC.

The rearrangement uses TRBV7-9 and TRBJ2-5; TRBD2 is a possible D gene (5 bases). The V gene's germline CDR1 is SEHNR and CDR2 FQNEAQ (reference sequence). This CDR3 is built from 13 residues. Trimming removed 4 bases from V and 2 bases from J, with 8 bases in between. The CDR3 nucleotides read TGTGCCAGCAGCTCGGGGTATCAAGAGACCCAGTACTTC. Translation: CASSSGYQETQYF. The whole variable domain, filled in from reference TRBV7-9 and TRBJ2-5, reads DTGVSQNPRHKITKRGQNVTFRCDPISEHNRLYWYRQTLGQGPEFLTYFQNEAQLEKSRLLSDRFSAERPKGSFSTLEIQRTEQGDSAMYLCASSSGYQETQYFGPGTRLLVL.

The table lists this clone with a count of one. This chain connects TRBV7-6 to TRBJ2-7, with TRBD1 matching over 7 bases. Unmatched junction bases numbered 4, after V lost 5 bases and J lost 3 bases. CDR3 size: 13 residues. Germline CDR1 and CDR2: SGHVS and FNYEAQ. CDR3 protein: CASSAGDSYEQYF. CDR3 DNA sequence: TGTGCCAGCAGCGCCGGGGACAGCTACGAGCAGTACTTC.

This clone was observed a handful of times. The chain recombines TRBV4-1 with TRBJ1-1; D not certain. Germline-derived CDR1 and CDR2 are MGHRA and YSYEKL. This CDR3 spans 14 amino acids. Trimming stripped 3 bases from V and 4 bases from J, with 12 bases between. CDR3 nucleotides: TGCGCCAGCAGCCACCCCTCAGGCAGCACTGAAGCTTTCTTT. Translating gives CASSHPSGSTEAFF.

This clone counts as large (0.1 to 1%). V usage is TRBV2 and J usage is TRBJ1-2, with D unclear. CDR1 SNHLY and CDR2 FYNNEI come from the germline V gene. V gave up 1 base and J gave up 2 bases, with 8 bases separating them. CDR3 length: 14 residues. The CDR3 coding sequence is TGTGCCAGCAGTGAAGTAAGGTCCAACTATGGCTACACCTTC. Its protein is CASSEVRSNYGYTF.

The V gene is TRBV4-1, the J gene TRBJ2-1, with 9 bases aligning to TRBD1. J gave up 4 bases and V 4 bases, and 8 bases lay outside the gene matches. The germline V gene has CDR1 MGHRA and CDR2 YSYEKL. The CDR3 has 16 residues. This CDR3 reads CASSPEPGQGYNEQFF. CDR3 nucleotides: TGCGCCAGCAGCCCCGAGCCGGGACAGGGTTACAATGAGCAGTTCTTC.

V is TRBV9 and J is TRBJ2-5, with 8 bases matching TRBD2. This CDR3 has 17 residues. CDR1 and CDR2 from the germline V gene are SGDLS and YYNGEE. V shed 1 base, J shed 5 bases, and the junction held 13 bases outside the gene matches. The CDR3: CASSVQAGGAYGETQYF. The CDR3 DNA reads as TGTGCCAGCAGCGTACAGGCCGGGGGGGCGTACGGGGAGACCCAGTACTTC.

The V and J genes are TRBV27 and TRBJ1-1; weak D call: TRBD1 (5 bases). Looked up from germline, CDR1 is MNHEY and CDR2 is SMNVEV (reference sequence). The CDR3 covers 14 residues. Trimming stripped 0 bases from V and 8 bases from J, with 13 bases between. The chain's CDR3 is CASSLSGGPREAFF. CDR3 DNA sequence: TGTGCCAGCAGTTTATCGGGGGGTCCGAGGGAAGCTTTCTTT.

Comment on this clone: At the DNA level, this CDR3 is encoded by other sequences in the same sample as well. The gene calls are TRBV5-5 and TRBJ1-1; 9 nucleotides line up with TRBD1. V shed 4 bases, J shed 4 bases, and the junction held 5 bases outside the gene matches. Germline CDR1 and CDR2: SGHKS and YYEKEE (reference sequence). The CDR3 sequence is 14 residues long. The CDR3 spells CASSLGQGGTEAFF. CDR3 in DNA: TGTGCCAGCAGCCTGGGACAGGGAGGCACTGAAGCTTTCTTT.

This rearrangement joins TRBV6-6 to TRBJ2-7, with D uncertain. Germline-derived CDR1 and CDR2 are MNHNY and SVGAGI (reference sequence). The CDR3 totals 14 residues. Trimming shortened V by 5 bases and J by 7 bases, and 18 bases separated the two germline ends. The CDR3 spells CASSPRERKWEQYF. In DNA, the CDR3 is TGTGCCAGCAGTCCCCGAGAGCGCAAGTGGGAGCAGTACTTC.

The chain employs TRBV9 and TRBJ1-1; D is unclear. The length of the CDR3 is 14 residues. V shed 3 bases and J shed 2 bases, with 11 bases lying between them. Germline CDR1 and CDR2: SGDLS and YYNGEE. The CDR3 DNA follows: TGTGCCAGCAGCGGTCGTGGTAGTAACACTGAAGCTTTCTTT. This codes for CASSGRGSNTEAFF.